This record looks at one TCR beta chain sequence and its context. The germline V and J ends were trimmed by 1 base and 7 bases, with 9 bases remaining between them. The CDR3 consists of 13 residues. CDR1 is SSHAT, CDR2 FNYEAQ, per germline (reference sequence). This sample is drawn from a study of T cells in tuberculosis. Clones were sequenced by immunoSEQ multiplex PCR, and TCRdb holds only the in-frame ones, with some missing. Among 25,000 to 35,000 clones listed, 90% to 95% were seen once. The time point is: new active TB diagnosis, blood taken before or within 7 days of starting treatment. This clonotype was obtained from an adult with tuberculosis. This specimen consisted of PBMCs, obtained at tuberculosis diagnosis. The rearrangement joins TRBV7-7 to TRBJ2-3, with D perhaps TRBD2 (6 bases). CDR3 nucleotides: TGTGCCAGCAGCTTAGAAAGGACTAATACGCAGTATTTT. Its protein product is CASSLERTNTQYF.